The clone carrying this T cell receptor beta chain occurred many times. One entry per CDR3 protein, called by TCRdb with MiXCR from the RT-PCR reads. This sample has fewer than 800,000 distinct CDR3 sequences, with 11% to 15% found just once. V was trimmed by 4 bases and J by 5 bases, leaving 10 bases between them. CDR1 SGHRS and CDR2 YFSETQ come from the germline V gene. This CDR3 contains 13 residues. The clonotype comes from a female donor in good health, serving as a healthy control. The sequencing input was memory CD4+ T cells from blood. J is TRBJ2-1 and V is TRBV5-1; D gene ambiguous. CDR3 sequence (DNA): TGCGCCAGCAGCCCTGGCGGAGACAATGAGCAGTTCTTC. It specifies CASSPGGDNEQFF.